Sequencing of this T cell receptor beta chain was carried out in a study of blood T cell repertoires in COVID-19. About the research overall: The United States, Italy and Spain provided the acute and convalescent COVID-19 samples.

The germline gives CDR1 MNHEY, CDR2 SMNVEV (reference sequence). The length of the CDR3 is 12 residues. Trimming removed 4 bases from V and 5 bases from J, with 8 bases in between. TCRdb's table, derived via immunoSEQ multiplex PCR, lists solely in-frame clones and lacks some. Of about 240,000 clones in the sample, 86% are singletons; the top ten hold 3% to 4%. Material: PBMCs or T cells enriched from blood (not recorded which). J is TRBJ2-5 and V is TRBV27; D gene unclear. This receptor was taken from a woman between 40 and 50 years old with acute COVID-19. CDR3 nucleotides: TGTGCCAGCAGTTCATTACAGGAGACCCAGTACTTC. Protein product: CASSSLQETQYF.